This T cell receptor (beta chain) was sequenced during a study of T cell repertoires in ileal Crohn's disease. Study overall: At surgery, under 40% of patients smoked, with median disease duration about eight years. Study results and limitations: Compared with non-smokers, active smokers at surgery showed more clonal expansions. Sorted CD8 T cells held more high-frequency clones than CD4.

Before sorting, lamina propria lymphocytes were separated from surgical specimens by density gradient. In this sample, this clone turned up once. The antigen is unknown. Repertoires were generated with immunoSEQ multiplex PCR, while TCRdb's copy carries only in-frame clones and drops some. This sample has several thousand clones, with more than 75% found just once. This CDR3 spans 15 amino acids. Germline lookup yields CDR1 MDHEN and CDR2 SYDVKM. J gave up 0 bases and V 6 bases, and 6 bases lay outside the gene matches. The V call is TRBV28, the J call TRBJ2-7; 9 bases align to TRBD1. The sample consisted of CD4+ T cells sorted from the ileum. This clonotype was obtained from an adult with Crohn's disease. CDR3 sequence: CASSPGTGYSYEQYF. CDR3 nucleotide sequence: TGTGCCAGCAGCCCCGGGACAGGGTACTCCTACGAGCAGTACTTC.